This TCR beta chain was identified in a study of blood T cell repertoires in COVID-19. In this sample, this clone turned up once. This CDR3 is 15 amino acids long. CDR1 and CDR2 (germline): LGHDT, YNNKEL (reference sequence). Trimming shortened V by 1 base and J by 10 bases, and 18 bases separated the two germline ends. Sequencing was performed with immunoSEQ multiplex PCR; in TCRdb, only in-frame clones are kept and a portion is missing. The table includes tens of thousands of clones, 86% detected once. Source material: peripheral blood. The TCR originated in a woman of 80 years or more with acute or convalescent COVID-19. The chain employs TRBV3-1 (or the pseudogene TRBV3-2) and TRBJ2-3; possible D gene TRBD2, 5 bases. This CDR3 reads CASSQGVVTTRAQYF. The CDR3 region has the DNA TGTGCCAGCAGCCAAGGGGTAGTGACAACTAGGGCGCAGTATTTT.